This T cell receptor (beta chain) stems from a study of blood T cell repertoires in COVID-19. About the study: Donors in the United States, Italy and Spain gave samples during acute or convalescent COVID-19. T cells, B-cell-depleted T cells, or PBMCs supplied cDNA or gDNA.

Methods used by the authors: Counts of nucleated cells, estimated from reference gene primer amplification, were obtained. Generated by immunoSEQ multiplex PCR, the TCRdb table keeps only in-frame clones and is missing some. V, J and clone size are taken as reported in that table, and D and trimming were inferred from the DNA itself. The sample consists of around 83,000 clones, 75% to 90% of them appearing once. The CDR3 extends over 17 amino acids. V shed 5 bases and J shed 0 bases, with 19 bases lying between them. Germline V CDR1 and CDR2: SGHTA, FQGNSA. V is TRBV7-2 and J is TRBJ1-1; maybe TRBD1 (5 bases). This TCR came from a man aged 65 to 85 with active or convalescent COVID-19. The sequencing input was peripheral blood. The CDR3, as DNA: TGTGCCAGCAGCGGAAGTGGGACGGGACTTTTGAACACTGAAGCTTTCTTT. It yields the protein CASSGSGTGLLNTEAFF.